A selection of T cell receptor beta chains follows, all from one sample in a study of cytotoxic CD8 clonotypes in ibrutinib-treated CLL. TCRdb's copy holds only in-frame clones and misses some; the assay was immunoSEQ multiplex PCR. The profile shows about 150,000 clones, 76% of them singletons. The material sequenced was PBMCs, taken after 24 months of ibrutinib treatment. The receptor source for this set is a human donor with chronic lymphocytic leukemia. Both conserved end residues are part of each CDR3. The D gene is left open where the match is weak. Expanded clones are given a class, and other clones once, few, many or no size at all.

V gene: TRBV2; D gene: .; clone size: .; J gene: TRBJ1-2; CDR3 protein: CATRENYGYTF; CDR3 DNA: TGTGCCACCAGGGAGAACTATGGCTACACCTTC
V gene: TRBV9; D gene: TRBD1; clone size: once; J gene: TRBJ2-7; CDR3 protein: CASSAQGDSRYEQYF; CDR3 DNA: TGTGCCAGCAGCGCCCAGGGGGACAGTAGGTACGAGCAGTACTTC
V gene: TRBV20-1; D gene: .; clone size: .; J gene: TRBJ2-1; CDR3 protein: CSAVHNEQFF; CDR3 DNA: TGCAGTGCGGTCCACAATGAGCAGTTCTTC
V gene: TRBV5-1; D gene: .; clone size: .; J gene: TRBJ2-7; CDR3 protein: CASSRGQSEQYF; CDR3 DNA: TGCGCCAGCAGCCGGGGACAATCCGAGCAGTACTTC
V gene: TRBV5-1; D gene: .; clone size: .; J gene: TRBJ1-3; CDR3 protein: CASSPEASGNTIYF; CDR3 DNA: TGCGCCAGCAGCCCGGAGGCCTCTGGAAACACCATATATTTT
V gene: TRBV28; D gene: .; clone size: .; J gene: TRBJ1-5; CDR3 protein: CASSPGGHRGQPQHF; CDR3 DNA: TGTGCCAGCAGTCCTGGTGGGCACCGCGGGCAGCCCCAGCATTTT
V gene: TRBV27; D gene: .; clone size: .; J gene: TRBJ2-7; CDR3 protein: CASSSGSTNYEQYF; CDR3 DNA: TGTGCCAGCAGTTCGGGCAGCACAAACTACGAGCAGTACTTC
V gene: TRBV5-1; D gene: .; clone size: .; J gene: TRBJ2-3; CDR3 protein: CASRSVGAIDTQYF; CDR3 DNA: TGCGCCAGCAGGTCTGTAGGGGCCATAGATACGCAGTATTTT
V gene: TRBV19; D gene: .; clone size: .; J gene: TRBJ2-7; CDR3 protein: CASSIPYEQYF; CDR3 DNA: TGTGCCAGTAGTATTCCCTACGAGCAGTACTTC
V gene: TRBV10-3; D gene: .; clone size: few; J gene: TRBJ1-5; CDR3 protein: CAIGGTGPQHF; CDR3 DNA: TGTGCCATCGGGGGGACTGGACCCCAGCATTTT
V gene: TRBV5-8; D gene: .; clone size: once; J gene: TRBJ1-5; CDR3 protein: CASSLDGGNQPQHF; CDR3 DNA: TGTGCCAGCAGCTTGGACGGGGGTAATCAGCCCCAGCATTTT
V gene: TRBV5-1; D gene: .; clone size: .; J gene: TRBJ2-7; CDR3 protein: CASSYAEGEQYF; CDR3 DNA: TGCGCCAGCAGCTACGCGGAGGGCGAGCAGTACTTC
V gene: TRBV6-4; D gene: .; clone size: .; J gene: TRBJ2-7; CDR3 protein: CARQLRLEGVMAYEQYF; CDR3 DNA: TGTGCCAGACAGCTCCGGCTGGAGGGTGTTATGGCCTACGAGCAGTACTTC
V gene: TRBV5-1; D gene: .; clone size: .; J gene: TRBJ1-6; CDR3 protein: CASSGRGRENSPLHF; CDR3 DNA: TGCGCCAGCAGCGGTCGGGGGAGGGAGAATTCACCCCTCCACTTT
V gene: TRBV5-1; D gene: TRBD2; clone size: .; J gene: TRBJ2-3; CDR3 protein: CASSPGLAEDTQYF; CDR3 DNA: TGCGCCAGCAGCCCGGGACTAGCGGAGGATACGCAGTATTTT
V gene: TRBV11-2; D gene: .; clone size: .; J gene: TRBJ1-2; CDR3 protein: CASSLDPTGGPYGYTF; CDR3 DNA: TGTGCCAGCAGCTTAGATCCCACGGGGGGCCCCTATGGCTACACCTTC
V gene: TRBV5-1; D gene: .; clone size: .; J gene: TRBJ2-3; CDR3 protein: CASSSPDTDTQYF; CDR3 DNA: TGCGCCAGCAGCTCCCCTGACACAGATACGCAGTATTTT
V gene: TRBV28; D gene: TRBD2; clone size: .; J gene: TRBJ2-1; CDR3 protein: CASSPGTSGARNEQFF; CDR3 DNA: TGTGCCAGCAGCCCCGGGACTAGCGGTGCCCGGAATGAGCAGTTCTTC
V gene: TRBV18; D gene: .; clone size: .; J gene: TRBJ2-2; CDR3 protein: CASSPPGPPGARELFF; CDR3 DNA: TGTGCCAGCTCACCCCCGGGACCCCCCGGGGCCCGGGAGCTGTTTTTT
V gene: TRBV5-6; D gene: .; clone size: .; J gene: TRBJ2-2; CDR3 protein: CASSLGAGTGELFF; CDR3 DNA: TGTGCCAGCAGCTTGGGGGCAGGCACCGGGGAGCTGTTTTTT
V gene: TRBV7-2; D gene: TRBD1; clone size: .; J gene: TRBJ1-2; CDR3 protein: CASSSGQAYGYTF; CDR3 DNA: TGTGCCAGCAGCTCTGGACAGGCCTATGGCTACACCTTC
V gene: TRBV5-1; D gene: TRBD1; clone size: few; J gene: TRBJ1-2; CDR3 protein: CASSVVGQGIYGYTF; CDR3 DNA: TGCGCCAGCAGCGTGGTGGGACAGGGGATCTATGGCTACACCTTC
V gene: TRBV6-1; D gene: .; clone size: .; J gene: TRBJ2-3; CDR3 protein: CASSSLFSTDTQYF; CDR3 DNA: TGTGCCAGCAGTAGCCTATTTAGCACAGATACGCAGTATTTT
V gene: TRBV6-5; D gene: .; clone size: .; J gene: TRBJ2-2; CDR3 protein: CASSYIDRSGELFF; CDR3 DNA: TGTGCCAGCAGTTACATCGACAGGTCCGGGGAGCTGTTTTTT
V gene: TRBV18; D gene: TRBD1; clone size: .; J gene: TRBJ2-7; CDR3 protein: CASSRTQGDSYEQYF; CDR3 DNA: TGTGCCAGCTCACGGACACAGGGGGACTCCTACGAGCAGTACTTC
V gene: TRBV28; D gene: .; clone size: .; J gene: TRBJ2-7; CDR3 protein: CASKERNPSYEQYF; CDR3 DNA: TGTGCCAGTAAAGAGCGGAATCCCTCCTACGAGCAGTACTTC
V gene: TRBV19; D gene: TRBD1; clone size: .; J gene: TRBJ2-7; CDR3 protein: CASSPRTGASYEQYF; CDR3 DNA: TGTGCCAGTAGTCCCCGGACAGGGGCTTCCTACGAGCAGTACTTC
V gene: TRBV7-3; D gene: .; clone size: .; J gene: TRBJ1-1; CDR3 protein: CASSPWGDTEAFF; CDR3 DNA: TGTGCCAGCAGCCCCTGGGGGGACACTGAAGCTTTCTTT
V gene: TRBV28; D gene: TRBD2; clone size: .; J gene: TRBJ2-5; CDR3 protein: CASSGTSGGEETQYF; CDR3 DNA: TGTGCCAGCAGTGGCACTAGCGGGGGGGAAGAGACCCAGTACTTC
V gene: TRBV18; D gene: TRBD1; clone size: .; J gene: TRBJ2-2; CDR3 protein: CASSPAQGVSGELFF; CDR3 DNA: TGTGCCAGCTCACCGGCACAGGGGGTATCCGGGGAGCTGTTTTTT
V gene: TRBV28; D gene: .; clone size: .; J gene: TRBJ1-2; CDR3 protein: CASSHPRINYGYTF; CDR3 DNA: TGTGCCAGCAGCCACCCCAGGATTAACTATGGCTACACCTTC
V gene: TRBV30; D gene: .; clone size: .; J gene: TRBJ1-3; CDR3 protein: CAWSALRGPGIGNTIYF; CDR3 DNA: TGTGCCTGGAGTGCCCTACGCGGCCCCGGGATCGGAAACACCATATATTTT
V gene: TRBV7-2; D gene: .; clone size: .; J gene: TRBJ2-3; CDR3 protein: CASSLVADRDTQYF; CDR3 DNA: TGTGCCAGCAGCTTAGTGGCCGACCGGGATACGCAGTATTTT
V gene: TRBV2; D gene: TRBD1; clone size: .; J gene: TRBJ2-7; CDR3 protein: CASSEAPGGVGEQYF; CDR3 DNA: TGTGCCAGCAGTGAAGCCCCAGGGGGTGTTGGCGAGCAGTACTTC
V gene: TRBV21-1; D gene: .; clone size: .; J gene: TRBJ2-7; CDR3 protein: CASSSLLAGEYEQYF; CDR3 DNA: TGTGCCAGCAGCTCCCTACTAGCGGGAGAATACGAGCAGTACTTC
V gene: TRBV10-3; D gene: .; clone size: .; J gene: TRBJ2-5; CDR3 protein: CAISPRGETQYF; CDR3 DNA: TGTGCCATCAGCCCCCGGGGGGAGACCCAGTACTTC
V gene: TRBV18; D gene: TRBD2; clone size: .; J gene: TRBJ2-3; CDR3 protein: CASSPPGLAGDTQYF; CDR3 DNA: TGTGCCAGCTCACCCCCGGGACTAGCGGGGGATACGCAGTATTTT
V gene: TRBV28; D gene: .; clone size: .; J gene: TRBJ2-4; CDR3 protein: CASSRGSPLAKNIQYF; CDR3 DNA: TGTGCCAGCAGCCGCGGATCGCCGCTAGCCAAAAACATTCAGTACTTC
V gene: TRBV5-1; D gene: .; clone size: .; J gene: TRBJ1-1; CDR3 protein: CASSLGGRHTEAFF; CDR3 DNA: TGCGCCAGCAGCTTGGGGGGCCGGCACACTGAAGCTTTCTTT
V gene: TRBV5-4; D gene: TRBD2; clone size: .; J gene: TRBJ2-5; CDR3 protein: CASSFPGGGETQYF; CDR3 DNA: TGTGCCAGCAGCTTCCCAGGCGGGGGGGAGACCCAGTACTTC
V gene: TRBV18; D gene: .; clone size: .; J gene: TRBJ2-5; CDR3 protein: CASSPASDQETQYF; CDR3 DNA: TGTGCCAGCTCACCCGCTTCGGATCAAGAGACCCAGTACTTC
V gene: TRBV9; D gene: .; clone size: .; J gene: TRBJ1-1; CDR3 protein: CASSVVSGDTEAFF; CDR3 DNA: TGTGCCAGCAGCGTAGTGTCAGGGGACACTGAAGCTTTCTTT
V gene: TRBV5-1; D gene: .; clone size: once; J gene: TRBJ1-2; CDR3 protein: CASSLGQVYGYTF; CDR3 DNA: TGCGCCAGCAGCTTGGGTCAGGTCTATGGCTACACCTTC
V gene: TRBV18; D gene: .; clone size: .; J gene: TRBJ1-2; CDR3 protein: CASSPGPVGYTF; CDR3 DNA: TGTGCCAGCTCACCAGGTCCGGTGGGCTACACCTTC
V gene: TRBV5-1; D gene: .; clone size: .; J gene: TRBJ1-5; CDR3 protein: CASRAYSNQPQHF; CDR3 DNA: TGCGCCAGCAGGGCATATAGCAATCAGCCCCAGCATTTT
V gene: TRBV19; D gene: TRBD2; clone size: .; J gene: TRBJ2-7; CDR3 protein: CASTGGEQYF; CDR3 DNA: TGTGCCAGTACGGGGGGCGAGCAGTACTTC
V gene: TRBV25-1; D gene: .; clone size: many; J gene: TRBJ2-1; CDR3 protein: CASSEFSPRGEQFF; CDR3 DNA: TGTGCCAGCAGTGAATTTTCCCCGCGGGGTGAGCAGTTCTTC
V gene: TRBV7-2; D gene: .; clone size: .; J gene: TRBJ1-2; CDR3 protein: CASSPDGTYGYTF; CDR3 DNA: TGTGCCAGCAGCCCCGACGGAACCTATGGCTACACCTTC
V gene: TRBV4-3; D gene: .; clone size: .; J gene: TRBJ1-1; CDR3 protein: CASSQGGGSMNTEAFF; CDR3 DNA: TGCGCCAGCAGCCAAGGGGGGGGCAGCATGAACACTGAAGCTTTCTTT
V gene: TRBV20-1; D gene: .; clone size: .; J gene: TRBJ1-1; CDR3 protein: CSARPRAEAFF; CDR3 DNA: TGCAGTGCTAGACCCCGGGCTGAAGCTTTCTTT
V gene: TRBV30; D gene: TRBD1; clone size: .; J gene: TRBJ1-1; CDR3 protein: CAWTGGSNTEAFF; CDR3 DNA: TGTGCCTGGACAGGGGGATCCAACACTGAAGCTTTCTTT
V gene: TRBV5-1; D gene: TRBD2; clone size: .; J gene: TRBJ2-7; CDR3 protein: CASTVASGLGYEQYF; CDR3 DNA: TGCGCCAGCACGGTGGCTAGCGGGTTGGGTTACGAGCAGTACTTC
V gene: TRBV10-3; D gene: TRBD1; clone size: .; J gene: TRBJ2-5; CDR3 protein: CAIRAGTGEETQYF; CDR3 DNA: TGTGCCATCAGGGCCGGGACAGGGGAAGAGACCCAGTACTTC
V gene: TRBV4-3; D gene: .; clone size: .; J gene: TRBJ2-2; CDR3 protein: CASSQGADTQTGELFF; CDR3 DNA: TGCGCCAGCAGCCAAGGGGCGGACACTCAAACCGGGGAGCTGTTTTTT
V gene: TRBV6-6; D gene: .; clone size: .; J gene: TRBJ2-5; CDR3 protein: CASTDDETQYF; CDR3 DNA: TGTGCCAGCACCGATGATGAGACCCAGTACTTC
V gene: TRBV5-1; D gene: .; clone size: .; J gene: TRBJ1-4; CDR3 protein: CASRMGEEKLFF; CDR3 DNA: TGCGCCAGCAGGATGGGAGAGGAAAAACTGTTTTTT
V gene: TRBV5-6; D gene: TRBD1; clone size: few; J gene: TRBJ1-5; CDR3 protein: CASSLAGQGNQPQHF; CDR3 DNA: TGTGCCAGCAGCTTGGCGGGACAGGGCAATCAGCCCCAGCATTTT
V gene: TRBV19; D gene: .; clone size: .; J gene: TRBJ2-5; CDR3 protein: CASRGRPGETQYF; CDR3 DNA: TGTGCCAGTAGGGGACGTCCAGGAGAGACCCAGTACTTC
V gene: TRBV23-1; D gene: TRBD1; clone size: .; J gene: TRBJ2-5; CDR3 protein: CASSHPIDRDHEETQYF; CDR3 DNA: TGCGCCAGCAGTCACCCCATCGACAGGGACCATGAAGAGACCCAGTACTTC
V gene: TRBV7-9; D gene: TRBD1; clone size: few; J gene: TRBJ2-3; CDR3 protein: CASSLARDSLTDTQYF; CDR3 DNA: TGTGCCAGCAGCTTAGCCCGGGACAGCCTAACAGATACGCAGTATTTT